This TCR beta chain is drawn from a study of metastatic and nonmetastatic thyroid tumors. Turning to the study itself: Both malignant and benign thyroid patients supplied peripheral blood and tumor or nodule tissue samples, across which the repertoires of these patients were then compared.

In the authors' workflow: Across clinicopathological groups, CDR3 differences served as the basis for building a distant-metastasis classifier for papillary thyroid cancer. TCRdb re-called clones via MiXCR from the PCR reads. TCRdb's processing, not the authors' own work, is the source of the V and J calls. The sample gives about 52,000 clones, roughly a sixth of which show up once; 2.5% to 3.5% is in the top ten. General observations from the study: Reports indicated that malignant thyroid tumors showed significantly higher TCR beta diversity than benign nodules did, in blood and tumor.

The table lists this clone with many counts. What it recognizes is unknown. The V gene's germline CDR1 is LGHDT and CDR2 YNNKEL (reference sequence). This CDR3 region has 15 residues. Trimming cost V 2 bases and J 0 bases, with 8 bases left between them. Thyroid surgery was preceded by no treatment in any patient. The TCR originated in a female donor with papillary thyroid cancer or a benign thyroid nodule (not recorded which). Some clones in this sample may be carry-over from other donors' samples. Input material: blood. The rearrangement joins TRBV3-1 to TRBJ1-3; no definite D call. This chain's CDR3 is CASSQLGGSGNTIYF. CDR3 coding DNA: TGTGCCAGCAGCCAACTAGGAGGCTCTGGAAACACCATATATTTT.